This record concerns one T cell receptor beta chain sequence. The sample holds many counts of this clonotype. The specificity of this receptor is unknown. It has no much larger one-base neighbor in the sample; base qualities were not kept. Inclusive of the bounding cysteine and phenylalanine, the CDR3 is 11 residues long. Just CDR3 DNA is preserved here, 33 bases in frame from base 1. Trimming costs V 2 bases and J 4 bases, and their ends lie 5 bases apart. CDR1 and CDR2 are read off the germline V gene (reference sequence) as GTSNPN and SVGIG. For repertoire sequencing, TCR beta CDR3 regions were amplified from RNA transcripts. The first round was an RT-PCR using HTBI primers with the Qiagen OneStep RT-PCR kit, and this first round was followed by a second-round multiplex PCR, then size selection and purification. The libraries underwent paired-end sequencing with 100 bp reads on an Illumina HiSeq2000. The authors processed their data as follows. SOAPnuke was used to process the reads, throwing out any read that had adapters, had uncalled bases, had a mean Phred below 15, or lacked an exact constant-primer or identifier match. High-quality paired reads were merged with COPE v1.2.5. Each unique nucleotide sequence was treated as a clonotype, and MiTCR v1.1 was used to align the clonotypes to the IMGT TRB V, D and J references. Only V-J combinations with frequency above 0.0001 were analysed, covering about 99% of repertoires. For each V-J combination, a TCR clonal expansion and chaos score was defined as the ratio of F50 clonal expansion to chaos observed in the TCRdist matrix. Welch's t-statistics and random forest were used to narrow the features down to more than 10 V-J combinations, which were then fed into a naive Bayes classifier. The similarity between thyroid and blood repertoires was quantified using the Morisita-Horn index. Using fastp at Q25 and MiXCR, TCRdb reprocessed the public reads and kept productive beta chains. Rows merge per CDR3 protein into single entries with the most common DNA and genes. TCRdb's processing, not the authors', yielded these V and J calls. This sample gives about 390,000 distinct CDR3 sequences in total; approximately 17% of them show up just once. The ten top clones hold 2% to 3% of the sample.

This specimen comes from a study of Graves' ophthalmopathy and Graves' hyperthyroidism (dated by TCRdb to 2016 to 2019). For the wider study: Peripheral blood was collected before any treatment was given, at the time of initial diagnosis. To tell Graves' ophthalmopathy apart from Graves' hyperthyroidism, and to predict which patients would progress to ophthalmopathy, the study relied on TCR beta repertoire signatures. In total, 135 blood samples were TCR-sequenced: fewer than 50 ophthalmopathy, over 70 hyperthyroidism and roughly 17 hyperthyroidism-to-ophthalmopathy patients. To explore V-J signatures that separate ophthalmopathy from hyperthyroidism, a discovery set of fewer than 110 patients was enrolled, consisting of 40 to 45 with ophthalmopathy and approximately 60 with stable hyperthyroidism. The independent validation cohort included some 19 hyperthyroidism patients plus 17 patients who later progressed from hyperthyroidism to ophthalmopathy. In more than five hyperthyroidism patients, the T-cell repertoires found in thyroid tissue were compared with those found in blood. Following sample collection, hyperthyroidism patients were given methimazole at a starting dose of 30 mg daily, and ophthalmopathy patients were given high-dose intravenous methylprednisolone. Here is what the overall study found, with its caveats: Sample size was not predetermined statistically, and investigators were not blinded to group allocation. The 13-signature model separated ophthalmopathy from stable hyperthyroidism with approximately 90% sensitivity and around 84% specificity in cross-validation, and 80%/75% in the test set. Most expanded thyroid clonotypes with a frequency above 0.001 also appeared in blood, which suggests that blood repertoires may reflect the immune response in the thyroid. In validation, the model predicted ophthalmopathy progression with about 71% sensitivity and roughly 78% specificity; eleven to twelve predicted patients were CT-confirmed with GO in a median of 6.5 months.

Hyperthyroidism was defined as stable when no progression to ophthalmopathy occurred within 18 months of follow-up. Patients with hyperthyroidism were aged 18 to 65 years, had been newly diagnosed, and had a disease duration of less than 2 months. Anyone with other autoimmune diseases, uncontrolled infections, pregnancy or lactation was excluded from the study. Diagnosis was based on clinical symptoms, serum thyroxine, TRAb, thyroid ultrasound and orbital computed tomography. Ficoll-Paque density gradient centrifugation was used to isolate PBMCs from 8.5 to 10 ml of fresh peripheral blood. Total RNA was extracted with Trizol reagent and quality-checked on an Agilent 2100 Bioanalyzer.

Sequencing was performed on peripheral blood. The receptor's source is an adult woman with stable Graves' hyperthyroidism. The sequence links TRBV30 to TRBJ1-2; the D segment cannot be called with confidence. The DNA reads as follows: TGTGCCTGGAGTTGGGCCTATGGCTACACCTTC. The encoded protein is CAWSWAYGYTF.